A single sample is the source of the 25 T cell receptor beta chains below, sequenced in a study of CD8 T cells in ankylosing spondylitis. MiXCR, run by TCRdb on the 5' RACE reads, gives a single entry per CDR3 protein. The sample holds 150,000 to 200,000 distinct CDR3 sequences, 11% seen once. Material for sequencing was blood, either unsorted or a sorted T cell fraction (not recorded which). Every receptor here comes from a male donor with ankylosing spondylitis or in good health (not recorded which).

The chain combines TRBV11-2 with TRBJ2-1; 7 bases line up with TRBD2. Unmatched junction bases numbered 4, after V lost 1 base and J lost 4 bases. In germline, CDR1 is SGHAT, CDR2 FQNNGV. CDR3 size: 15 residues. The CDR3 DNA sequence: TGTGCCAGCAGCTTAGGAAGCGGGGTTTACAATGAGCAGTTCTTC. Residues: CASSLGSGVYNEQFF.

The chain employs TRBV2 and TRBJ2-5; TRBD1 aligns across 9 bases. Germline trimming cut 6 bases from V and 2 bases from J; bases unmatched to any gene: 10. From germline, CDR1 is SNHLY and CDR2 FYNNEI. This CDR3 is built from 16 residues. The CDR3 bases are TGTGCCAGCAGGCGAACCTCGGACAGGGGTCAAGAGACCCAGTACTTC. Translating gives CASRRTSDRGQETQYF.

The chain couples TRBV20-1 to TRBJ1-6, with D uncertain. V lost 6 bases and J 10 bases, leaving 28 bases between the germline ends. This CDR3 spans 17 amino acids. Germline CDR1 reads DFQATT; CDR2 reads SNEGSKA (reference sequence). The CDR3 reads CSAPDLGGLGGRSPLHF. CDR3 in DNA: TGCAGTGCGCCCGACCTGGGTGGGTTGGGAGGCAGGTCACCCCTCCACTTT.

V gene TRBV7-8 combines with J gene TRBJ2-3, with D tentatively TRBD2 (5 bases). The CDR3 sequence is 15 residues long. Germline V gene sequence: CDR1 SGHVS, CDR2 FQNEAQ. Trimming removed 1 base at V and 6 bases at J, with 14 bases between. The chain's CDR3 is CASSLVGSTGDTQYF. CDR3 sequence (DNA): TGTGCCAGCAGCTTAGTAGGGTCCACGGGGGATACGCAGTATTTT.

This clonotype was seen at least ten times. This chain connects TRBV5-1 to TRBJ2-1; tentatively, D is TRBD1 or TRBD2 (5 bases each). The CDR3 length is 14 residues. Germline V lookup: CDR1 SGHRS, CDR2 YFSETQ. V dropped 0 bases and J dropped 4 bases, with 8 bases sitting between them. The CDR3 DNA sequence: TGCGCCAGCAGCTTGGGGGGCGGGTACAATGAGCAGTTCTTC. Residues: CASSLGGGYNEQFF.

This clonotype was counted a few times. The rearrangement links TRBV19 to TRBJ1-6; D perhaps matches TRBD1 (6 bases). The CDR3 loop spans 15 amino acids. Germline V gene data show CDR1 as LNHDA and CDR2 as SQIVND (reference sequence). The V gene lost 3 bases and the J gene lost 4 bases, with 10 bases spanning the gap. Written as DNA, the CDR3 is TGTGCCAGTAGTATCCAGCAGGGGTATAATTCACCCCTCCACTTT. Translating it yields CASSIQQGYNSPLHF.

The chain employs TRBV7-9 and TRBJ2-2, with D tentatively TRBD2 (5 bases). The germline V and J ends were trimmed by 4 bases and 4 bases, with 10 bases remaining between them. Germline V gene lookup returns CDR1 SEHNR and CDR2 FQNEAQ (reference sequence). This CDR3 contains 14 residues. In DNA form, the CDR3 reads TGTGCCAGCAGCTCGGGTGCGGGCACCGGGGAGCTGTTTTTT. Its protein product is CASSSGAGTGELFF. The variable domain in full, with the rest retrieved from reference TRBV7-9 and TRBJ2-2, is DTGVSQNPRHKITKRGQNVTFRCDPISEHNRLYWYRQTLGQGPEFLTYFQNEAQLEKSRLLSDRFSAERPKGSFSTLEIQRTEQGDSAMYLCASSSGAGTGELFFGEGSRLTVL.

This clonotype was counted ten times or more. The gene calls are TRBV29-1 and TRBJ2-1; TRBD1 aligns across 9 bases. V shed 3 bases, J shed 7 bases, and the junction held 7 bases outside the gene matches. The germline CDR1 and CDR2 sequences are SQVTM and ANQGSEA. There are 14 residues in the CDR3. CDR3 DNA sequence: TGCAGCGTTGAGGGGACAGGGCTAACGAATGAGCAGTTCTTC. Translating it yields CSVEGTGLTNEQFF.

This clonotype was recorded many times. This sequence joins TRBV12-3 or TRBV12-4 and TRBJ1-5, with a weak D call TRBD1 (5 bases). The CDR3 contains 16 residues. V lost 7 bases, J lost 5 bases, and 21 bases lay in between. CDR3 coding DNA: TGTGCCAGCACCGGGGACGGTGAGCGGGTAGATCAGCCCCAGCATTTT. Encoded protein: CASTGDGERVDQPQHF.

This clonotype has at least ten counts. The V call is TRBV5-1, the J call TRBJ1-2; 8 nucleotides agree with TRBD1. The CDR3 length is 14 residues. The germline V gene has CDR1 SGHRS and CDR2 YFSETQ. After removal of 3 bases from V and 7 bases from J, the junction contained 8 bases not matched to a gene. For the CDR3, the DNA is TGCGCCAGCAGCTCACCTGGACAGGGTGGTGGCTACACCTTC. It yields the protein CASSSPGQGGGYTF.

This clonotype showed up just a few times. V gene TRBV20-1 combines with J gene TRBJ2-7; D is possibly TRBD1 (6 bases). The length of the CDR3 is 14 residues. Between the trimmed V and J ends, which lost 8 bases and 5 bases, there was a span of 22 bases. CDR1 and CDR2 from the germline V gene are DFQATT and SNEGSKA (reference sequence). This CDR3 is CSLVDGQGIHEQYF. The CDR3 DNA reads TGCAGTCTAGTCGATGGGCAGGGGATACACGAGCAGTACTTC.

The table lists this clonotype with many counts. The chain employs TRBV20-1 and TRBJ2-1, with 9 bases aligning to TRBD1. The V gene end was trimmed by 1 base and the J gene end by 4 bases; junction bases not matched to a gene: 8. The CDR3 loop spans 16 amino acids. The germline gives CDR1 DFQATT, CDR2 SNEGSKA (reference sequence). CDR3 loop: CSARVPTGGLYNEQFF. The CDR3 DNA follows: TGCAGTGCTAGAGTTCCAACAGGGGGCCTTTACAATGAGCAGTTCTTC.

With regard to this clonotype: This may arise from a read error, as a much more abundant clone is one base away. V usage is TRBV2 and J usage is TRBJ2-3; 8 nucleotides align to TRBD2. Looked up from germline, CDR1 is SNHLY and CDR2 is FYNNEI. The CDR3 is made up of 14 amino acids. DNA for the CDR3: TGTGCCAGCAGGGAAGCGGGGGGCACAGATACGCAGTATTTT. Its protein is CASREAGGTDTQYF.

This clonotype was observed at least ten times. The V call is TRBV20-1, the J call TRBJ2-7; 9 nucleotides line up with TRBD1. The J segment lost 2 bases and the V segment lost 3 bases, leaving 5 bases of the junction unmatched. The germline gives CDR1 DFQATT, CDR2 SNEGSKA (reference sequence). The CDR3 extends over 14 amino acids. DNA of the CDR3: TGCAGTGCTAGCGGTGGACAGGGGACCTACGAGCAGTACTTC. It is translated as CSASGGQGTYEQYF.

Ten or more counts support this clonotype. The chain has TRBV5-1 and TRBJ2-7, with 7 bases aligning to TRBD1. Germline V gene data show CDR1 as SGHRS and CDR2 as YFSETQ. The V and J ends lost 0 bases and 3 bases, in that order; junction bases with no gene match: 9. This CDR3 has 16 amino acids. The CDR3 DNA sequence: TGCGCCAGCAGCTTGGCCTTTGGGACAGCGGTCTACGAGCAGTACTTC. This codes for CASSLAFGTAVYEQYF. The whole variable domain, filled in from reference TRBV5-1 and TRBJ2-7, reads KAGVTQTPRYLIKTRGQQVTLSCSPISGHRSVSWYQQTPGQGLQFLFEYFSETQRNKGNFPGRFSGRQFSNSRSEMNVSTLELGDSALYLCASSLAFGTAVYEQYFGPGTRLTVT.

This clonotype was observed at least ten times. The DNA of the CDR3 is TGCGCCAGCAGCTTGGACCCCGCGGGGCCCCCCGAGGCCCAGTACTTC. Its protein is CASSLDPAGPPEAQYF. The chain recombines TRBV5-1 with TRBJ2-5; D is possibly TRBD2 (6 bases). Trimming took 0 bases from V and 9 from J, leaving 21 bases between them. Germline CDR1 SGHRS, CDR2 YFSETQ. The CDR3 totals 16 residues.

This clonotype has a count of ten or more. V usage is TRBV24-1 and J usage is TRBJ2-3; perhaps TRBD1 as D (6 bases). The CDR3 has 15 residues. Trimming cost V 4 bases and J 4 bases, with 14 bases left between them. Germline-derived CDR1 and CDR2 are KGHDR and SFDVKD. CDR3 loop: CATSDPTGTADTQYF. In DNA form, the CDR3 reads TGTGCCACCAGTGACCCTACAGGGACCGCAGATACGCAGTATTTT.

Many counts were recorded for this clonotype. The chain employs TRBV29-1 and TRBJ2-1; no clear D. V was shortened by 6 bases and J by 5 bases, with 5 bases between the two germline ends. The CDR3 is 10 residues long. Looked up from germline, CDR1 is SQVTM and CDR2 is ANQGSEA. The CDR3 region is CSVAHNEQFF. The CDR3 bases are TGCAGCGTAGCCCACAATGAGCAGTTCTTC.

This clonotype appeared many times. CDR3: CASSLVSSGEQYF. CDR3 bases: TGCGCCAGCAGCTTGGTTTCGTCAGGCGAGCAGTACTTC. This chain links TRBV5-1 with TRBJ2-7; D gene ambiguous. V lost 0 bases to trimming and J lost 6 bases, with 10 bases between them. The CDR3 runs to 13 residues. Germline V CDR1 and CDR2: SGHRS, YFSETQ.

V gene TRBV29-1 combines with J gene TRBJ1-1; D remains ambiguous. V lost 7 bases, J lost 10 bases, and 19 bases lay in between. The CDR3 sequence is 12 residues long. The germline V gene has CDR1 SQVTM and CDR2 ANQGSEA. CDR3 residues: CSASDRGKLAFF. CDR3 coding DNA: TGCAGCGCCTCAGATCGAGGAAAATTAGCTTTCTTT.

CDR3 sequence (DNA): TGTGCCAGCAGCTTAGACAGTTCGGACTACAATGAGCAGTTCTTC. Protein product: CASSLDSSDYNEQFF. This chain links TRBV5-6 with TRBJ2-1, with a weak D call TRBD1 (5 bases). Germline V gene sequence: CDR1 SGHDT, CDR2 YYEEEE. CDR3 size: 15 residues. Between the trimmed V and J ends, which lost 2 bases and 3 bases, there was a span of 12 bases.

Regarding this clonotype: This may arise from a read error, as a much more abundant clone is one base away. This chain links TRBV4-3 with TRBJ1-1; D possibly corresponds to TRBD1 (5 bases). Between the trimmed V and J ends, which lost 0 bases and 8 bases, there was a span of 13 bases. CDR1 is LGHNA, CDR2 YSLEER, per germline. This CDR3 comprises 14 residues. The CDR3 bases are TGCGCCAGCAGCCAAGAGGCGGGCAGGGCGGAAGCTTTCTTT. This sequence encodes CASSQEAGRAEAFF.

In its sample, this clonotype was seen many times. The chain has TRBV5-1 and TRBJ2-3; 8 nucleotides line up with TRBD2. The germline CDR1 and CDR2 sequences are SGHRS and YFSETQ. The CDR3 has 17 amino acids. J gave up 0 bases and V 3 bases, and 9 bases lay outside the gene matches. The DNA of the CDR3 is TGCGCCAGCAGCTGGGCGGGAGGTACTAAAAGCACAGATACGCAGTATTTT. Translated: CASSWAGGTKSTDTQYF.

This clonotype has just a few counts. The V gene is TRBV14, the J gene TRBJ1-6; D unresolved. Germline V lookup: CDR1 SGHDN, CDR2 FVKESK. This CDR3 is 13 amino acids long. Deletions cut 3 bases from V and 14 bases from J, with 14 bases between. CDR3 sequence: CASSQSSREALHF. In DNA, the CDR3 is TGTGCCAGCAGCCAGTCGTCCCGCGAGGCCCTCCACTTT.

At least ten counts were recorded for this clonotype. This chain connects TRBV5-1 to TRBJ2-3; D perhaps matches TRBD1 (6 bases). V gave up 4 bases and J gave up 4 bases, with 16 bases separating them. The CDR3 runs to 15 residues. Germline-derived CDR1 and CDR2 are SGHRS and YFSETQ. The CDR3 reads CASSVSGAQADTQYF. The CDR3 bases are TGCGCCAGCAGCGTCTCAGGGGCGCAAGCAGATACGCAGTATTTT. The full variable domain, in which reference TRBV5-1 and TRBJ2-3 provide the parts outside the CDR3, is KAGVTQTPRYLIKTRGQQVTLSCSPISGHRSVSWYQQTPGQGLQFLFEYFSETQRNKGNFPGRFSGRQFSNSRSEMNVSTLELGDSALYLCASSVSGAQADTQYFGPGTRLTVL.